Following are 2 T cell receptor beta chains from one sample sequenced in a study of T cell responses to AZD1222 COVID-19 vaccine. Produced via immunoSEQ multiplex PCR; TCRdb's table is partial and in-frame only. The sample gives approximately 84,000 clones, 85% to 90% of which show up once; roughly 32% is in the top ten. The sample in question was peripheral blood, obtained on day 0 of AZD1222 vaccination. The receptor set was obtained from an adult in good health.

This rearrangement joins TRBV25-1 to TRBJ2-2; D is perhaps TRBD1 or TRBD2 (5 bases each). V lost 2 bases to trimming and J lost 3 bases, with 13 bases between them. CDR3 length: 16 amino acids. Per the germline V gene, CDR1 is MGHDK and CDR2 is SYGVNS. CDR3 in DNA: TGTGCCAGCAGTGAAATTCCGGGACCTCACACCGGGGAGCTGTTTTTT. It specifies CASSEIPGPHTGELFF. Full variable domain (missing parts from reference TRBV25-1 and TRBJ2-2): EADIYQTPRYLVIGTGKKITLECSQTMGHDKMYWYQQDPGMELHLIHYSYGVNSTEKGDLSSESTVSRIRTEHFPLTLESARPSHTSQYLCASSEIPGPHTGELFFGEGSRLTVL.

The chain employs TRBV6-5 and TRBJ2-2; 7 bases fit TRBD1. V lost 1 base and J lost 4; bases outside the gene matches: 3. Germline assignment: CDR1 MNHEY and CDR2 SVGAGI. The length of the CDR3 is 15 residues. CDR3 region: CASSYFGTATGELFF. CDR3 in DNA: TGTGCCAGCAGTTACTTCGGGACAGCCACCGGGGAGCTGTTTTTT.